This TCR beta chain was sequenced in a study of beta chain features in type 1 diabetes. Concerning this clone: Its cognate antigen is unknown.

Expressed TCRB transcripts were sequenced because the isolated RNA had all been reverse transcribed beforehand. The data were produced by immunoSEQ multiplex PCR, yet TCRdb's version contains in-frame clones alone and is incomplete. The table includes 860,000 or so clones, under 20% detected once. Findings and limits, study-wide: Across all four CD4+ subsets, people with type 1 diabetes showed modestly shorter TCRB CDR3s.

In germline, CDR1 is SGHVS, CDR2 FQNEAQ. CDR3 length equals 14 residues. Trimming left V 0 bases short and J 8 bases short, with 13 bases between. This chain connects TRBV7-8 to TRBJ1-1; possible D gene TRBD1, 6 bases. The sequencing input was naive CD4+ T cells from blood. The receptor was isolated from a woman aged 18-29 years in good health. CDR3 in amino acids: CASSLATQGLEAFF. The DNA of the CDR3 is TGTGCCAGCAGCTTAGCCACGCAGGGGTTGGAAGCTTTCTTT.